This T cell receptor beta chain was identified in a study of blood T cells in healthy people across ages. No fewer than 6 micrograms of total RNA were isolated from every sample. This clonotype was counted only a few times. Its antigen is as yet unknown. One end of the junction fails to match germline, which may point to a read error. The study's findings and limits: Changes seen in expanded clonotypes were possibly confounded by donor CMV status left unknown.

The V gene's germline CDR1 is DFQATT and CDR2 SNEGSKA (reference sequence). The CDR3 runs 15 residues. Through a sample-barcoded 5' primer and a J-beta primer mix, a second PCR was run for roughly 7 to 12 cycles. TCRdb used MiXCR to reprocess the 5' RACE reads, holding one entry per CDR3 protein. Among some 690,000 distinct CDR3 sequences listed, 22% were seen once. The receptor was isolated from a man aged 70-80 years in good health. Sequenced material: blood. The V gene is TRBV20-1, the J gene TRBJ2-5, with TRBD1 as a possible D gene (7 bases). The CDR3 DNA reads TGCAGTGCTAAATTAAACAGGGGCTCGGGAGAGACCCGGTACTTC. As protein: CSAKLNRGSGETRYF.